The 27 T cell receptor beta chains listed next were all sequenced from one sample in a study of T cells in Graves' hyperthyroidism and ophthalmopathy. The CDR3 regions of TCR beta were amplified from RNA transcripts. Using the HTBI primer set, a first-round RT-PCR was run on the TCR CDR3. TCRdb reanalysed the multiplex PCR reads using MiXCR and keeps one entry per CDR3 protein. The table includes fewer than 250,000 distinct CDR3 sequences, roughly 17% detected once. Input material: blood. Receptor source: a woman younger than 35 with Graves' ophthalmopathy.

This clonotype was seen many times. The chain's CDR3 is CSARDSHSDRGYTF. For the CDR3, the DNA is TGCAGTGCTAGAGATTCTCATTCGGACCGTGGCTACACCTTC. J is TRBJ1-2 and V is TRBV20-1; unclear D gene. V lost 0 bases, J lost 7 bases, and 15 bases lay in between. The CDR3 is made up of 14 amino acids. Germline-derived CDR1 and CDR2 are DFQATT and SNEGSKA (reference sequence).

This clonotype was observed at least ten times. This chain uses TRBV24-1 with TRBJ2-3; D is undetermined. Germline CDR1 and CDR2: KGHDR and SFDVKD. Trimming pared 3 bases from V and 5 bases from J, leaving 14 bases between. This CDR3 has 15 amino acids. The CDR3 is CATSDTQAGEDTQYF. The CDR3 bases are TGTGCCACCAGTGATACCCAGGCTGGGGAAGATACGCAGTATTTT.

The chain recombines TRBV12-3 or TRBV12-4 with TRBJ2-7, with 8 positions matching TRBD2. Germline trimming cut 5 bases from V and 4 bases from J; bases unmatched to any gene: 13. CDR3 length: 16 amino acids. The CDR3 sequence: CASSAPSRGAPYEQYF. CDR3 DNA: TGTGCCAGCAGTGCCCCGTCGCGGGGGGCCCCTTACGAGCAGTACTTC.

J is TRBJ2-5 and V is TRBV20-1; the match to TRBD2 covers 7 bases. The CDR3 has 13 amino acids. With 5 bases clipped from V and 3 bases from J, the junction kept 6 bases outside the gene matches. Germline V lookup: CDR1 DFQATT, CDR2 SNEGSKA (reference sequence). The DNA of the CDR3 is TGCAGTGCTTACGAAAGCGGGAAAGAGACCCAGTACTTC. Translation: CSAYESGKETQYF.

Many counts were recorded for this clonotype. The chain combines TRBV10-3 with TRBJ2-2; D gene unclear. The CDR3 totals 13 residues. Trimming took 7 bases from V and 6 from J, leaving 12 bases between them. The germline CDR1 and CDR2 sequences are ENHRY and SYGVKD. CDR3 protein: CAIKENYAGELFF. The CDR3 coding sequence is TGTGCCATCAAGGAGAATTATGCCGGGGAGCTGTTTTTT.

This chain uses TRBV28 with TRBJ1-1; D ambiguous. The V gene's germline CDR1 is MDHEN and CDR2 SYDVKM. V was pared by 7 bases and J by 4 bases, with 16 bases between. The CDR3 totals 14 residues. CDR3 loop: CASTSPGRFTEAFF. The CDR3 DNA reads as TGTGCCAGCACCTCCCCTGGGCGGTTCACTGAAGCTTTCTTT.

This clonotype has a count of ten or more. This sequence joins TRBV11-2 and TRBJ2-6; 11 nucleotides align to TRBD1. V lost 5 bases and J lost 2; bases outside the gene matches: 5. The CDR3 runs to 17 residues. Per germline, CDR1 SGHAT and CDR2 FQNNGV. The CDR3 loop is CASSPQDRGPGANVLTF. The DNA of the CDR3 is TGTGCCAGCAGCCCCCAGGACAGGGGGCCTGGGGCCAACGTCCTGACTTTC. Full variable domain (rest looked up from reference TRBV11-2 and TRBJ2-6): EAGVAQSPRYKIIEKRQSVAFWCNPISGHATLYWYQQILGQGPKLLIQFQNNGVVDDSQLPKDRFSAERLKGVDSTLKIQPAKLEDSAVYLCASSPQDRGPGANVLTFGAGSRLTVL.

This clonotype has ten or more counts. The gene calls are TRBV27 and TRBJ2-4; maybe TRBD2 (6 bases). This CDR3 contains 14 residues. V gave up 6 bases and J gave up 0 bases, with 9 bases separating them. The germline CDR1 and CDR2 sequences are MNHEY and SMNVEV (reference sequence). The CDR3 spells CASSSGLAKNIQYF. CDR3 sequence (DNA): TGTGCCAGCAGCTCGGGACTAGCCAAAAACATTCAGTACTTC.

The rearrangement links TRBV29-1 to TRBJ2-3, with TRBD2 matching 14 bases. Germline V gene sequence: CDR1 SQVTM, CDR2 ANQGSEA. The ends lost 6 bases at V and 2 bases at J; junction bases unmatched: 13. This CDR3 spans 18 amino acids. The CDR3 protein is CSVCLIGTSGSITDTQYF. In nucleotides, the CDR3 is TGCAGCGTCTGTTTGATCGGGACTAGCGGGAGTATCACAGATACGCAGTATTTT.

This clonotype was seen many times. This chain joins TRBV20-1 and TRBJ2-1; TRBD2 matches at 12 bases. Germline V gene sequence: CDR1 DFQATT, CDR2 SNEGSKA (reference sequence). This CDR3 spans 14 amino acids. The V and J ends lost 5 bases and 7 bases, in that order; junction bases with no gene match: 6. CDR3 residues: CSAPSGRAGNEQFF. As DNA, the CDR3 is TGCAGTGCTCCTAGCGGGAGGGCCGGAAATGAGCAGTTCTTC.

This clonotype was observed a handful of times. One end of the junction fails to match germline, which may point to a read error. The chain employs TRBV6-2 or TRBV6-3 and TRBJ2-2; D perhaps matches TRBD2 (5 bases). CDR1 is MNHEY and CDR2 is SVGEGT in the germline V gene. CDR3 length: 14 amino acids. CDR3: CASSGTRATRELFF. Here the CDR3 DNA reads TGTGCCAGCAGTGGTACTAGGGCCACCAGGGAGCTGTTTTTT.

CDR3 sequence (DNA): TGTGCCAGCAGCCAATTGAGCGGGACGTCTGAGACCCAGTACTTC. It codes for CASSQLSGTSETQYF. The rearrangement uses TRBV4-2 and TRBJ2-5, with 7 bases fitting TRBD2. The CDR3 spans 15 residues. Germline CDR1 LGHNA, CDR2 YNFKEQ. Trimming at V came to 2 bases and at J to 5 bases, leaving 8 bases not matched to a gene.

This clonotype was counted at least ten times. The chain recombines TRBV29-1 with TRBJ1-2, with D unclear. Germline CDR1 and CDR2: SQVTM and ANQGSEA. The CDR3 loop spans 11 amino acids. The V gene lost 4 bases and the J gene lost 7 bases, with 10 bases spanning the gap. CDR3 loop: CSVVGGGGYTF. The CDR3 region has the DNA TGCAGCGTTGTGGGAGGCGGTGGCTACACCTTC.

This clonotype showed up just a few times. A much larger clone differs by one base, so this may be a read error. The genes are TRBV20-1 and TRBJ2-1, with 7 nucleotides matching TRBD2. Germline values: CDR1 DFQATT, CDR2 SNEGSKA (reference sequence). Trimming removed 2 bases from V and 8 bases from J; junction bases left unmatched: 9. The CDR3 is made up of 14 amino acids. The CDR3 region is CSARRAGARDEQFF. In DNA, the CDR3 is TGCAGTGCTAGAAGGGCGGGAGCGCGGGATGAGCAGTTCTTC.

This clonotype was recorded at least ten times. J is TRBJ2-5 and V is TRBV2; TRBD2 might be the D (6 bases). V dropped 9 bases and J dropped 0 bases, with 11 bases sitting between them. The CDR3 is 13 residues long. The V gene's germline CDR1 is SNHLY and CDR2 FYNNEI. For the CDR3, the DNA is TGTGCCAGACGGAGGGTCGACCAAGAGACCCAGTACTTC. As protein: CARRRVDQETQYF.

In its sample, this clonotype was seen many times. The V and J genes are TRBV11-2 and TRBJ2-3, with a tentative D call TRBD1 (5 bases). The CDR3 spans 17 residues. Between the trimmed V and J ends, which lost 1 base and 0 bases, there was a span of 14 bases. Germline CDR1 reads SGHAT; CDR2 reads FQNNGV. The CDR3 is CASSLGTGFTSTDTQYF. CDR3 sequence (DNA): TGTGCCAGCAGCTTAGGTACAGGATTCACTAGCACAGATACGCAGTATTTT.

This clonotype appeared many times. The gene calls are TRBV19 and TRBJ1-2; D perhaps matches TRBD1 (5 bases). Germline V gene data show CDR1 as LNHDA and CDR2 as SQIVND (reference sequence). The ends were cut back, 0 bases at V and 1 base at J, with 21 bases in the middle. The CDR3 is 19 residues long. The CDR3 DNA follows: TGTGCCAGTAGTATAGATCAAAAGTCTCGGGACGGAGATAACTATGGCTACACCTTC. Translation gives CASSIDQKSRDGDNYGYTF. The full variable domain, with the rest looked up from reference TRBV19 and TRBJ1-2, is DGGITQSPKYLFRKEGQNVTLSCEQNLNHDAMYWYRQDPGQGLRLIYYSQIVNDFQKGDIAEGYSVSREKKESFPLTVTSAQKNPTAFYLCASSIDQKSRDGDNYGYTFGSGTRLTVV.

At least ten counts were recorded for this clonotype. V is TRBV12-3 or TRBV12-4 and J is TRBJ2-2; TRBD2 matches 9 bases. After removal of 5 bases from V and 1 base from J, the junction contained 2 bases not matched to a gene. The CDR3 contains 15 residues. CDR3 loop: CASSEAGGNTGELFF. CDR3 nucleotide sequence: TGTGCCAGCAGTGAAGCGGGGGGGAACACCGGGGAGCTGTTTTTT.

There are many counts of this clonotype. The chain links TRBV7-2 to TRBJ1-6; the D is unclear. The CDR3 covers 12 residues. Germline assignment: CDR1 SGHTA and CDR2 FQGNSA. V was shortened by 1 base and J by 10 bases, with 5 bases between the two germline ends. CDR3: CASSLDVSPLHF. For the CDR3, the DNA is TGTGCCAGCAGCTTAGATGTGTCACCCCTCCACTTT. Supplemented by reference TRBV7-2 and TRBJ1-6, the full variable domain reads GAGVSQSPSNKVTEKGKDVELRCDPISGHTALYWYRQSLGQGLEFLIYFQGNSAPDKSGLPSDRFSAERTGGSVSTLTIQRTQQEDSAVYLCASSLDVSPLHFGNGTRLTVT.

In its sample, this clonotype was seen many times. Mismatch with germline at one junction end may stem from a read error. The gene calls are TRBV5-1 and TRBJ1-1; 7 positions agree with TRBD1. Germline CDR1 and CDR2: SGHRS and YFSETQ. The CDR3 extends over 14 amino acids. Here the CDR3 DNA reads TGTGCCAGCAGCTCAGGGACAGCGAACACTGAAGCTTTCTTT. Protein product: CASSSGTANTEAFF. The full variable domain, in which reference TRBV5-1 and TRBJ1-1 provide the parts outside the CDR3, is KAGVTQTPRYLIKTRGQQVTLSCSPISGHRSVSWYQQTPGQGLQFLFEYFSETQRNKGNFPGRFSGRQFSNSRSEMNVSTLELGDSALYLCASSSGTANTEAFFGQGTRLTVV.

This clonotype was seen many times. This chain joins TRBV24-1 and TRBJ2-2, with 7 bases matching TRBD1. J lost 7 bases, V lost 1 base, and 5 bases had no gene match. Germline assignment: CDR1 KGHDR and CDR2 SFDVKD. The CDR3 totals 15 residues. In nucleotides, the CDR3 is TGTGCCACCAGTGATTTAGGGGGCGCGGGCGGGGAGCTGTTTTTT. Translated, it gives CATSDLGGAGGELFF.

The rearrangement joins TRBV4-2 to TRBJ1-6; D remains unclear. Germline-derived CDR1 and CDR2 are LGHNA and YNFKEQ. The CDR3 runs to 16 residues. V lost 0 bases, J lost 14 bases, and 20 bases lay in between. The CDR3 bases are TGTGCCAGCAGCCAAGATCTCGTTATGGCCCTGAGCGCCCTCCACTTT. Translated, it gives CASSQDLVMALSALHF.

This clonotype has at least ten counts. V is TRBV20-1 and J is TRBJ2-7, with 9 bases identical to TRBD1. V lost 6 bases, J lost 4 bases, and 4 bases stayed unmatched. CDR1 DFQATT and CDR2 SNEGSKA come from the germline V gene (reference sequence). The CDR3 consists of 12 residues. The CDR3: CSAPDRGYEQYF. CDR3 bases: TGCAGTGCCCCGGACAGGGGATACGAGCAGTACTTC.

This clonotype was recorded many times. The CDR3 loop reads CASSLVPDGIGADTQYF. For the CDR3, the DNA is TGTGCCAGCAGCTTAGTCCCAGACGGGATAGGCGCAGATACGCAGTATTTT. This chain connects TRBV7-2 to TRBJ2-3, with a possible D match to TRBD2 (5 bases). Trimming took off 1 base at V and 4 bases at J, with 18 bases between the two ends. Germline CDR1 is SGHTA and CDR2 is FQGNSA. There are 17 residues in the CDR3.

This sequence joins TRBV6-1 and TRBJ2-6, with D possibly being TRBD1 (6 bases). The V and J ends lost 5 bases and 0 bases respectively, with 14 bases between them. The length of the CDR3 is 17 residues. CDR1 MNHNS and CDR2 SASEGT come from the germline V gene. CDR3 DNA sequence: TGTGCCAGCAGTCGTAATAAACAGGGCTCTGGGGCCAACGTCCTGACTTTC. This encodes CASSRNKQGSGANVLTF.

This clonotype occurred many times. The rearrangement links TRBV14 to TRBJ1-2; D is unclear. The V gene's germline CDR1 is SGHDN and CDR2 FVKESK. V was shortened by 4 bases and J by 2 bases, with 8 bases between the two germline ends. The CDR3 loop spans 13 amino acids. CDR3 sequence: CASSPELNYGYTF. CDR3 bases: TGTGCCAGCAGCCCGGAATTGAACTATGGCTACACCTTC.

The sample holds a few counts of this clonotype. V usage is TRBV10-1 and J usage is TRBJ2-2; 9 bases are shared with TRBD1. Unmatched junction bases numbered 8, after V lost 5 bases and J lost 7 bases. The germline CDR1 and CDR2 sequences are WNHNN and SYGVQD (reference sequence). This CDR3 comprises 15 residues. CDR3 sequence reads: CASSPRTGVDGELFF. The CDR3 DNA reads as TGCGCCAGCAGTCCAAGGACAGGGGTAGACGGGGAGCTGTTTTTT.